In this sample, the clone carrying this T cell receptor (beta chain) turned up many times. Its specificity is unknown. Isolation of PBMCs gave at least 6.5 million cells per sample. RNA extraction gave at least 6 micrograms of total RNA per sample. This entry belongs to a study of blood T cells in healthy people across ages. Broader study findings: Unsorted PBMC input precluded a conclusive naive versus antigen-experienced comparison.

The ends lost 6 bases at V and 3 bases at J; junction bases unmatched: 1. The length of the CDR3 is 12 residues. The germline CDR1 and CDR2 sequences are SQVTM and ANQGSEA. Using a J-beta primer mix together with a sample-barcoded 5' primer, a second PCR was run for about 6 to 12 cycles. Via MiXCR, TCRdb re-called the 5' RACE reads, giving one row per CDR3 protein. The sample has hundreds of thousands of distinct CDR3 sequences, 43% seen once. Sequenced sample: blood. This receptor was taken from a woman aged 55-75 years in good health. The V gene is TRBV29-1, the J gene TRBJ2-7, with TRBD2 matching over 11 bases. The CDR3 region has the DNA TGCAGCGTCGGGACTAGCGGCTACGAGCAGTACTTC. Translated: CSVGTSGYEQYF.